The 8 T cell receptor beta chains below all came from one sample that was sequenced in a study of OX40 agonist ivuxolimab in advanced cancers. Produced via immunoSEQ multiplex PCR; TCRdb's table is partial and in-frame only. There are roughly 80,000 clones in the sample; 80% to 90% occur only once, and under 2.5% lies in the top ten. The input for sequencing was CD4+ or CD8+ T cells sorted from blood, taken in a trial of the OX40 agonist ivuxolimab. Source of these receptors: an adult with an advanced solid tumor such as melanoma, head and neck, liver or kidney cancer.

Written as DNA, the CDR3 is TGTGCCAGCAGCCAGGGTGGGTATCAGCCCCAGCATTTT. Its translation is CASSQGGYQPQHF. V usage is TRBV11-1 and J usage is TRBJ1-5; weak D call: TRBD1 (5 bases). Germline values: CDR1 SGHAT, CDR2 FQDESV (reference sequence). Trimming removed 5 bases at V and 5 bases at J, with 10 bases between. This CDR3 comprises 13 residues.

The chain links TRBV28 to TRBJ1-2, with TRBD1 matching 7 bases. The CDR3 runs to 14 residues. The V and J ends lost 7 bases and 6 bases, in that order; junction bases with no gene match: 11. Germline CDR1 is MDHEN and CDR2 is SYDVKM. The CDR3, as DNA: TGTGCCAGCACCCAGGGGGGGGGCCGAGATGGCTACACCTTC. This gives the protein CASTQGGGRDGYTF.

As DNA, the CDR3 is TGTGCCAGCAAGGGGCTTAATAGCAATCAGCCCCAGCATTTT. Amino acid sequence: CASKGLNSNQPQHF. The rearrangement uses TRBV27 and TRBJ1-5, with D tentatively TRBD1 (5 bases). V lost 7 bases and J 0 bases, leaving 10 bases between the germline ends. Germline CDR1 reads MNHEY; CDR2 reads SMNVEV (reference sequence). The CDR3 consists of 14 residues.

V usage is TRBV7-2 and J usage is TRBJ1-1; no clear D gene. This CDR3 contains 11 residues. V was shortened by 2 bases and J by 10 bases, with 8 bases between the two germline ends. Germline lookup yields CDR1 SGHTA and CDR2 FQGNSA. The CDR3 is CASSLNWVAFF. In DNA form, the CDR3 reads TGTGCCAGCAGCTTAAATTGGGTAGCTTTCTTT.

This chain uses TRBV29-1 with TRBJ1-5, with a possible D match to TRBD1 (6 bases). Per the germline V gene, CDR1 is SQVTM and CDR2 is ANQGSEA. The CDR3 is 13 amino acids. The germline V and J ends were trimmed by 6 bases and 7 bases, with 16 bases remaining between them. The CDR3 region is CSVRQGRGQPQHF. The CDR3 DNA sequence: TGCAGCGTGCGTCAGGGGAGGGGGCAGCCCCAGCATTTT.

V gene TRBV27 combines with J gene TRBJ1-4; 8 positions match TRBD1. CDR3 length: 16 residues. Looked up from germline, CDR1 is MNHEY and CDR2 is SMNVEV (reference sequence). V was pared by 5 bases and J by 8 bases, with 13 bases of the junction left unmatched. CDR3 sequence (DNA): TGTGCCAGCAGTCCCTACCCAGGGGGCGCGGGGGAAAAACTGTTTTTT. Translation: CASSPYPGGAGEKLFF.

As for this clone: One end of the junction fails to match germline, which may point to a read error. The CDR3 reads CASSLRRETEAFF. CDR3 coding DNA: TGTGCCAGCAGTTTAAGGCGGGAAACTGAAGCTTTCTTT. The chain recombines TRBV7-3 with TRBJ1-1; the D is unclear. Germline V gene sequence: CDR1 SGHTA, CDR2 FQGTGA. CDR3 size: 13 residues.

CDR3 sequence reads: CASTGRGYTGELFF. CDR3 nucleotides: TGTGCCAGTACCGGGCGGGGTTACACCGGGGAGCTGTTTTTT. The J gene is TRBJ2-2, the V gene TRBV5-5; D may be TRBD2 (6 bases). This CDR3 is 14 amino acids long. V was pared by 8 bases and J by 3 bases, with 14 bases between. Germline assignment: CDR1 SGHKS and CDR2 YYEKEE (reference sequence).